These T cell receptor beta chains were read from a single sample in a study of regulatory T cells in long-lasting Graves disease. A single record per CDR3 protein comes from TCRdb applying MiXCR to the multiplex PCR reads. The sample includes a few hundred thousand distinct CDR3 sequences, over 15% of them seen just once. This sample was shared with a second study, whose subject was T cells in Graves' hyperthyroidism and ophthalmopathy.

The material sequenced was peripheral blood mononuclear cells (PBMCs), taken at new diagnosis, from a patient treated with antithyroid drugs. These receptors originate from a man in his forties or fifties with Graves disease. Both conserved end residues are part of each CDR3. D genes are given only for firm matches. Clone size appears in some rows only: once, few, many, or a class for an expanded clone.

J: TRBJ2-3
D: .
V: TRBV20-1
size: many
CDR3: CSARRENTQYF
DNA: TGCAGTGCTAGGCGGGAAAATACGCAGTATTTT

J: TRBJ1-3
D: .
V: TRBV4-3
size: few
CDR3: CASSQQLYSGNTIYF
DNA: TGCGCCAGCAGCCAACAGCTATACTCTGGAAACACCATATATTTT

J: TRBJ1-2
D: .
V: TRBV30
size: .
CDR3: CAWSVKGAWGCTF
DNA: TGTGCCTGGAGTGTAAAGGGTGCTTGGGGCTGCACCTTC

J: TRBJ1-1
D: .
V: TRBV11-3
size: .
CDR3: CASSQGTQESTEAFF
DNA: TGCGCCAGCAGCCAAGGGACGCAGGAAAGTACTGAAGCTTTCTTT

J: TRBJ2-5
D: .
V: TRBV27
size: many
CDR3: CASRPAGEETQYF
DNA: TGTGCCAGCAGACCCGCGGGTGAGGAGACCCAGTACTTC

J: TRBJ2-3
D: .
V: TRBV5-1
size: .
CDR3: CASSFRQVADTQYF
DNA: TGCGCCAGCAGCTTTCGACAGGTCGCAGATACGCAGTATTTT

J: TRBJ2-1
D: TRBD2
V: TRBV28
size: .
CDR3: CASSLPSGDNSYNEQFF
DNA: TGTGCCAGCAGTCTACCTAGCGGGGACAACTCCTACAATGAGCAGTTCTTC

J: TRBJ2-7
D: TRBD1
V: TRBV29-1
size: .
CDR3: CSVGPGQGTYEQYF
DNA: TGCAGCGTTGGACCCGGACAGGGCACCTACGAGCAGTACTTC

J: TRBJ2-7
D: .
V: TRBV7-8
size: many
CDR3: CASSSTPGVGEQYF
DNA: TGTGCCAGCAGCTCCACCCCGGGGGTGGGCGAGCAGTACTTC

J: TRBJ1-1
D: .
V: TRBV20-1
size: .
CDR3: CRWERTNTEAFF
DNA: TGCAGATGGGAACGGACGAACACTGAAGCTTTCTTT

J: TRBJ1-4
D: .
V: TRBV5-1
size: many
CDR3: CASSLVPGGADKLFF
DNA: TGCGCCAGCAGCTTGGTTCCGGGGGGCGCGGATAAACTGTTTTTT

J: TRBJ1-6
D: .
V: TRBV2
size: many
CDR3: CASRETGHSPLHF
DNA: TGTGCCAGCAGAGAAACAGGGCACTCACCCCTCCACTTT

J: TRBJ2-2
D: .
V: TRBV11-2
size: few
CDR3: CASSPRVGSYTGELFF
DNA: TGTGCCAGCAGCCCAAGGGTGGGGTCATACACCGGGGAGCTGTTTTTT

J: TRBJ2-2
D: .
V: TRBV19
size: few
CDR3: CASSFPSGGTGELFF
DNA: TGTGCCAGTAGTTTTCCGTCTGGTGGGACCGGGGAGCTGTTTTTT

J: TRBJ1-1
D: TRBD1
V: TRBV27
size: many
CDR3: CASSIGEGTGGSMNTEAFF
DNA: TGTGCCAGCAGTATCGGCGAAGGGACAGGGGGCTCCATGAACACTGAAGCTTTCTTT

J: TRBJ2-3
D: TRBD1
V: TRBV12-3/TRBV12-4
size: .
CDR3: CASSEGQVSTDTQYF
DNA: TGTGCCAGCAGTGAGGGACAGGTTAGCACAGATACGCAGTATTTT

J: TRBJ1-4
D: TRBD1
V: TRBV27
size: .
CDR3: CASSSGQGYSTNEKLFF
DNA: TGTGCCAGCAGTTCCGGACAGGGGTACTCAACTAATGAAAAACTGTTTTTT

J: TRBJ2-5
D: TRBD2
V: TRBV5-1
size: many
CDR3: CASSPGPAGGETQYF
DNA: TGCGCCAGCAGCCCCGGACCGGCGGGAGGAGAGACCCAGTACTTC

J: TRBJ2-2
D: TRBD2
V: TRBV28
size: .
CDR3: CASSFSGGVAGELFF
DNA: TGTGCCAGCAGCTTCAGCGGGGGGGTGGCCGGGGAGCTGTTTTTT